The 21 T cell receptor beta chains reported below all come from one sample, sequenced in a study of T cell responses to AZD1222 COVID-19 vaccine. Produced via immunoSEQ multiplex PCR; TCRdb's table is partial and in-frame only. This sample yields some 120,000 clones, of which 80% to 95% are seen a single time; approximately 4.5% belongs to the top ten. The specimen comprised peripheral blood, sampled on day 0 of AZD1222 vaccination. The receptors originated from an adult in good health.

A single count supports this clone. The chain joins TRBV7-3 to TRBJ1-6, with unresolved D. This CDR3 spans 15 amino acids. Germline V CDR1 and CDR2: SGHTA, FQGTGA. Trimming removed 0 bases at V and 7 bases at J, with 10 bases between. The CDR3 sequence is CASSLTAGGNSPLHF. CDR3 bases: TGTGCCAGCAGCTTAACGGCGGGCGGGAATTCACCCCTCCACTTT.

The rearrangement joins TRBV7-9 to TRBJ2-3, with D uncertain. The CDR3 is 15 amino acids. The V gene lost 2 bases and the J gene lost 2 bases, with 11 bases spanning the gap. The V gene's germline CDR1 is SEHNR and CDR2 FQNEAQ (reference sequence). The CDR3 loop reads CASSLRSSPTDTQYF. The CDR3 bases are TGTGCCAGCAGCTTACGGTCCTCACCCACAGATACGCAGTATTTT.

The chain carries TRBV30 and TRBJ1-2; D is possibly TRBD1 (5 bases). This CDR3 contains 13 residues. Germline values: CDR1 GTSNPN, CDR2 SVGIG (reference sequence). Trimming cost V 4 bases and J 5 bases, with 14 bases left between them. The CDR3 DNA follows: TGTGCCTGGATGGAGGGGTTGGGGTATGGCTACACCTTC. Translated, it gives CAWMEGLGYGYTF.

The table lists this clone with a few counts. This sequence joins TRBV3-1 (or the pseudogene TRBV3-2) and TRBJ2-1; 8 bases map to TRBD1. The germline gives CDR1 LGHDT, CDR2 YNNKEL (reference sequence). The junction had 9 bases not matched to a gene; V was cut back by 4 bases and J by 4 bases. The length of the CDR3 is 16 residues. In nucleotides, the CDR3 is TGTGCCAGCAGCCTCGGACAGGGACTCAGGTACAATGAGCAGTTCTTC. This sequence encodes CASSLGQGLRYNEQFF.

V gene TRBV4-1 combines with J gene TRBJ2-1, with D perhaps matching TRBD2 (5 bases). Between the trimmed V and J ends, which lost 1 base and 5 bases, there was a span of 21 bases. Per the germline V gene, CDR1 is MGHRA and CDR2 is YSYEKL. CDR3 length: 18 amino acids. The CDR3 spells CASSQGRSLAVEDNEQFF. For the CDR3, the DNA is TGCGCCAGCAGCCAAGGTCGGTCCCTAGCAGTGGAAGACAATGAGCAGTTCTTC.

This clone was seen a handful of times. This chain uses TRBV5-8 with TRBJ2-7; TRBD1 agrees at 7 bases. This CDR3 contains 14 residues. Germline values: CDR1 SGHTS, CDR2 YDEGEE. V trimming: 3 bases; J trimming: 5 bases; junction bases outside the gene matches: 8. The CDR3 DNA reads TGTGCCAGCAGCTACAGGGGAATCTGGAACGAGCAGTACTTC. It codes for CASSYRGIWNEQYF.

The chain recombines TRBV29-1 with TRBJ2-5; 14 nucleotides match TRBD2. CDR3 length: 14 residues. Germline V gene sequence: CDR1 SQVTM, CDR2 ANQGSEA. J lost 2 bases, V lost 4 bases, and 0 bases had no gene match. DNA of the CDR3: TGCAGCGTTGGACTAGCGGGGGGGCAAGAGACCCAGTACTTC. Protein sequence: CSVGLAGGQETQYF.

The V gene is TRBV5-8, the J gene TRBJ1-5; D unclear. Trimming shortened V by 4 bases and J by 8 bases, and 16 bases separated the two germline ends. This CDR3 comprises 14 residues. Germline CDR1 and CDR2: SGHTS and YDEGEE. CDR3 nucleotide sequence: TGTGCCAGCAGCCCAACTGACGCTGTAAAGCCCCAGCATTTT. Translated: CASSPTDAVKPQHF.

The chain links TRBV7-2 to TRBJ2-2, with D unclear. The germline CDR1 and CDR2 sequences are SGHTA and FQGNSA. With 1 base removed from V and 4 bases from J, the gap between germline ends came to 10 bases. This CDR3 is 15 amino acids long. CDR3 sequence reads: CASSLGSVVTGELFF. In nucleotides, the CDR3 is TGTGCCAGCAGCTTAGGGTCTGTCGTCACCGGGGAGCTGTTTTTT. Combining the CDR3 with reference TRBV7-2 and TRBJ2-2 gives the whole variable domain GAGVSQSPSNKVTEKGKDVELRCDPISGHTALYWYRQSLGQGLEFLIYFQGNSAPDKSGLPSDRFSAERTGGSVSTLTIQRTQQEDSAVYLCASSLGSVVTGELFFGEGSRLTVL.

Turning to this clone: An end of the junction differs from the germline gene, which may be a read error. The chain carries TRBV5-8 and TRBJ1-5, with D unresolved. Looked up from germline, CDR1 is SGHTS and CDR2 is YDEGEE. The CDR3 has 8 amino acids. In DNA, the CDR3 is TGTGCCAGCAGCTTCCTATCTTTT. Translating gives CASSFLSF.

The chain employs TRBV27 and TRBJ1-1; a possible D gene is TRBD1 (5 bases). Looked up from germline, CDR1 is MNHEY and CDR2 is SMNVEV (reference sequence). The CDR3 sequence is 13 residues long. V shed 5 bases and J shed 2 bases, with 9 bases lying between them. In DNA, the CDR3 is TGTGCCAGCAGTCACCGGGACAACACTGAAGCTTTCTTT. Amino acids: CASSHRDNTEAFF.

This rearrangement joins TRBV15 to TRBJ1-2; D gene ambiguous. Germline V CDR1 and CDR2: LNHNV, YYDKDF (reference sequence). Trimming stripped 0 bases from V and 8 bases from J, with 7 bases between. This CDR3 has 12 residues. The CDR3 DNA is TGTGCCACCAGCAGAGAGACCGGAGGCTACACCTTC. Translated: CATSRETGGYTF.

The CDR3 sequence is CASSKRQGLAGEQSYNEQFF. CDR3 coding DNA: TGTGCCAGCAGCAAACGGCAGGGACTAGCGGGGGAACAGTCCTACAATGAGCAGTTCTTC. This chain links TRBV21-1 with TRBJ2-1; the table's D call, TRBD2, has no DNA check behind it. TRBV21-1 constitutes a pseudogene. The CDR3 length is 20 residues.

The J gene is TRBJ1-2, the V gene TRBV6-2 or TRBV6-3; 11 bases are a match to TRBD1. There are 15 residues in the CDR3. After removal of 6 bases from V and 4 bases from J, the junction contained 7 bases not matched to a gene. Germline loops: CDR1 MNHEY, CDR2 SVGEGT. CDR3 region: CASSRTGGATYGYTF. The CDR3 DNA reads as TGTGCCAGCAGCCGGACAGGGGGCGCGACCTATGGCTACACCTTC.

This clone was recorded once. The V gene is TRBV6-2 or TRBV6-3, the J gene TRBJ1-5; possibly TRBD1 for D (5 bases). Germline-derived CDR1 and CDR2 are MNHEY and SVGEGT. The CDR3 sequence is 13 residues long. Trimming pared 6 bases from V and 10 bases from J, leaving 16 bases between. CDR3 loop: CASSRGTERPQHF. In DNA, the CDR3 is TGTGCCAGCAGCCGCGGGACCGAGCGACCCCAGCATTTT.

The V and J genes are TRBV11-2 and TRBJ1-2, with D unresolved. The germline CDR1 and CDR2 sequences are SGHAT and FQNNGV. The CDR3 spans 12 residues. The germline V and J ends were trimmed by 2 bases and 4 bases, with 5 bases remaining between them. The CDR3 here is CASSLTGYGYTF. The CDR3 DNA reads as TGTGCCAGCAGCTTAACGGGCTATGGCTACACCTTC.

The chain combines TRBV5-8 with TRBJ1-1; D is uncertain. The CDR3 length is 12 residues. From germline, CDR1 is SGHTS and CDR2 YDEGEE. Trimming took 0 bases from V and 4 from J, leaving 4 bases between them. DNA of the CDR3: TGTGCCAGCAGCTTGGTCCCCACTGAAGCTTTCTTT. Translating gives CASSLVPTEAFF.

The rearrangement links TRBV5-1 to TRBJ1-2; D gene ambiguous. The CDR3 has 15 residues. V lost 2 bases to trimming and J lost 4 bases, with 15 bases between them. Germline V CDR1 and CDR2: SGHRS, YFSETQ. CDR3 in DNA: TGCGCCAGCAGCTTCGGCAGCTTTGGTCTCTATGGCTACACCTTC. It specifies CASSFGSFGLYGYTF.

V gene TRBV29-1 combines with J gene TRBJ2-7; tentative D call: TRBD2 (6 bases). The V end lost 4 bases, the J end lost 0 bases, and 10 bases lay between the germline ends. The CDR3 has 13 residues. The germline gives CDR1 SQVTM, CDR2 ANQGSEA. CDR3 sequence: CSVAGVSSYEQYF. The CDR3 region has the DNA TGCAGCGTTGCGGGGGTCTCCTCCTACGAGCAGTACTTC.

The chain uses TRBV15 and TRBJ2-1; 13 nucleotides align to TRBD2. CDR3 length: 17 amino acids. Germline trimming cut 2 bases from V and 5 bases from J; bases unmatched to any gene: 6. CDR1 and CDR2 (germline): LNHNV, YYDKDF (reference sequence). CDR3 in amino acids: CATSRRGLAGTNNEQFF. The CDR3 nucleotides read TGTGCCACCAGCAGACGGGGACTAGCGGGGACTAACAATGAGCAGTTCTTC.

CDR3 sequence reads: CASSPGGPADTQYF. Written as DNA, the CDR3 is TGCGCCAGCAGCCCGGGGGGCCCGGCAGATACGCAGTATTTT. The chain has TRBV5-1 and TRBJ2-3, with D perhaps TRBD2 (7 bases). The V gene lost 4 bases and the J gene lost 4 bases, with 13 bases spanning the gap. CDR3 length: 14 amino acids. CDR1 and CDR2 from the germline V gene are SGHRS and YFSETQ.